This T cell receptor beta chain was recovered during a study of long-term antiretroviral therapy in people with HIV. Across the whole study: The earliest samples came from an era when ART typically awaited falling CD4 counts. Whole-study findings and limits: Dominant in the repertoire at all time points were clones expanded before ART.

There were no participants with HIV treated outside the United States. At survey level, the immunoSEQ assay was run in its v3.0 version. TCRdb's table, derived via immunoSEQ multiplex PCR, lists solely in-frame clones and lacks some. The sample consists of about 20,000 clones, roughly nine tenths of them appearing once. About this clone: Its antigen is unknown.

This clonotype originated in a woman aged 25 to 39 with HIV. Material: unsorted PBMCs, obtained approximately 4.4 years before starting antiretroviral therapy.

The CDR3 coding sequence is TGTGCCAGCAGTTACGTAACTAGTAATGAGCAGTTCTTC. Translation gives CASSYVTSNEQFF. V is TRBV6-6 and J is TRBJ2-1, with a possible D match to TRBD2 (5 bases). The germline CDR1 and CDR2 sequences are MNHNY and SVGAGI (reference sequence). Trimming shortened V by 2 bases and J by 7 bases, and 9 bases separated the two germline ends. CDR3 length: 13 amino acids.